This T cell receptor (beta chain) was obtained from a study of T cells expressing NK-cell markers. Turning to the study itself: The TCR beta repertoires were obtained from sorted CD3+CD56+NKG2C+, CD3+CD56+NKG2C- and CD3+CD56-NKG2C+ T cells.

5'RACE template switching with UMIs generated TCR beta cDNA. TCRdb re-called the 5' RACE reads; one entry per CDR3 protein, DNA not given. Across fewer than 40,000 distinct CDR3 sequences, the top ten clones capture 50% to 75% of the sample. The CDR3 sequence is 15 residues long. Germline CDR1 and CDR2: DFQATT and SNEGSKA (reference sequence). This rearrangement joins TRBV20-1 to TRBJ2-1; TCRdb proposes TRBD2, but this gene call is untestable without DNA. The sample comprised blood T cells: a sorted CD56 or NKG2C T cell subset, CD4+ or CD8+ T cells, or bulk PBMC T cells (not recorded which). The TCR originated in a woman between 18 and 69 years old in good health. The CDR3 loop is CSARTSGVSYNEQFF.